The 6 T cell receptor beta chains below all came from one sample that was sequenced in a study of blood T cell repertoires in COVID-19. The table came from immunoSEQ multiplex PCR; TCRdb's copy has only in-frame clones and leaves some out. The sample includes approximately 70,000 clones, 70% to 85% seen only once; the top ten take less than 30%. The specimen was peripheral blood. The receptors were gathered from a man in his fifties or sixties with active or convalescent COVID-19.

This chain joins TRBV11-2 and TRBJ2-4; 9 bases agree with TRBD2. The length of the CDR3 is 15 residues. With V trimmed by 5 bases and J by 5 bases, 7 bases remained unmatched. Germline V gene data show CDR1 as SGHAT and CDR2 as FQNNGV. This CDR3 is CASSKLAGRENIQYF. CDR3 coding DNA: TGTGCCAGCAGCAAGCTAGCGGGGAGAGAAAACATTCAGTACTTC.

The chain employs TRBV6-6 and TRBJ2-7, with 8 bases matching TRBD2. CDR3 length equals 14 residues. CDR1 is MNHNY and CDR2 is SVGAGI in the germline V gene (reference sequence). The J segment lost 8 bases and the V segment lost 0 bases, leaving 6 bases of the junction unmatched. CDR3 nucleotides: TGTGCCAGCAGTTACTCGGGACTAGATTTAAAGCAGTACTTC. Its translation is CASSYSGLDLKQYF.

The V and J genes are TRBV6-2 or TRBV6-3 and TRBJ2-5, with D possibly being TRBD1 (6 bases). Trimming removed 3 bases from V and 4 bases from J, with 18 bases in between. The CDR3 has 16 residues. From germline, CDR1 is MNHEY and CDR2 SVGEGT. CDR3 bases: TGTGCCAGCAGTTATGTGGGGGCCGGTCGTGGAGAGACCCAGTACTTC. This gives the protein CASSYVGAGRGETQYF.

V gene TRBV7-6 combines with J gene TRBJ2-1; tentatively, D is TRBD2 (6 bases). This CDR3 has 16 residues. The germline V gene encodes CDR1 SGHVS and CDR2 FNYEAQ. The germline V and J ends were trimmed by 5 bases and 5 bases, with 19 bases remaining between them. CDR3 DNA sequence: TGTGCCAGCAGCCCTGGGTGGACTACTTTAAACAATGAGCAGTTCTTC. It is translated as CASSPGWTTLNNEQFF.

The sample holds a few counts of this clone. CDR3 amino acids: CASSLTSGASTDTQYF. The CDR3 nucleotides read TGCGCCAGCAGCTTGACTAGCGGGGCCAGCACAGATACGCAGTATTTT. The V and J genes are TRBV5-1 and TRBJ2-3; 10 bases are a match to TRBD2. The length of the CDR3 is 16 residues. V shed 1 base and J 0 bases; nucleotides not matched to a gene: 2. Germline assignment: CDR1 SGHRS and CDR2 YFSETQ.

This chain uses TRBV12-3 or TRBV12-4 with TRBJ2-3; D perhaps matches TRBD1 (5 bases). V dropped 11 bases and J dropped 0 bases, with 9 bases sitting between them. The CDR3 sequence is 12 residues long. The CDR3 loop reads CASKGSTDTQYF. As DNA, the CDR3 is TGTGCCTCAAAGGGGAGCACAGATACGCAGTATTTT.